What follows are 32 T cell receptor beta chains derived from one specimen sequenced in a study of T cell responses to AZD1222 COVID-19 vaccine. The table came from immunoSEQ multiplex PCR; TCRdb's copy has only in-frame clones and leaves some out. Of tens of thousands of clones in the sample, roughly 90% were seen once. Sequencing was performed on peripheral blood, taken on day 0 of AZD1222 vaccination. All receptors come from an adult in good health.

As DNA, the CDR3 is TGTGCCAGCAACAGGGGGTTTGACGAGCAGTACTTC. It specifies CASNRGFDEQYF. The chain couples TRBV12-3 or TRBV12-4 to TRBJ2-7, with TRBD1 matching 8 bases. V was pared by 7 bases and J by 5 bases, with 4 bases of the junction left unmatched. This CDR3 has 12 amino acids.

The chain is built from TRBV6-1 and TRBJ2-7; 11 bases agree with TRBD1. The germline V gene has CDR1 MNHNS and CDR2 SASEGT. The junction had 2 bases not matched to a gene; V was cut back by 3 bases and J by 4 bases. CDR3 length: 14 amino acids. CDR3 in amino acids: CASSDGQGAYEQYF. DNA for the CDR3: TGTGCCAGCAGTGACGGACAGGGGGCTTACGAGCAGTACTTC.

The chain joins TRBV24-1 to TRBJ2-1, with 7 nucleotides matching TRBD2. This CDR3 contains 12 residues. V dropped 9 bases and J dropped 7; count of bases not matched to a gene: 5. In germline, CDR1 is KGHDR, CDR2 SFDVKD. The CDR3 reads CATGREGNEQFF. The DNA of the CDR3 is TGTGCCACCGGGAGGGAAGGGAATGAGCAGTTCTTC.

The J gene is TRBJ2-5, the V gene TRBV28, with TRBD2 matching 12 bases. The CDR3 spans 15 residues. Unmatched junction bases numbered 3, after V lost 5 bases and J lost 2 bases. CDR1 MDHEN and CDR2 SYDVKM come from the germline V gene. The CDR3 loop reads CASSTSGGWQETQYF. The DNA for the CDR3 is TGTGCCAGCAGTACTAGCGGGGGGTGGCAAGAGACCCAGTACTTC.

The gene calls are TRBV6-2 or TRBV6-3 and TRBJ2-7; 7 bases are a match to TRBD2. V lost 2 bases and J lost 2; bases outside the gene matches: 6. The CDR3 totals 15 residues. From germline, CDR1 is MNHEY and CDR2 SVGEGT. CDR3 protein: CASSYDWGGTYEQYF. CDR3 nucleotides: TGTGCCAGCAGTTACGATTGGGGGGGGACCTACGAGCAGTACTTC.

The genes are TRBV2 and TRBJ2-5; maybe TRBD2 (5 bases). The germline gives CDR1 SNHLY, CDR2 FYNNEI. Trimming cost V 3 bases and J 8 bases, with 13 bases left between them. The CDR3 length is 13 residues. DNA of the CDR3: TGTGCCAGCAGTGAGATTCAACGGGGAACCCAGTACTTC. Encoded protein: CASSEIQRGTQYF.

The CDR3 sequence is CASSLLERDNNEQFF. The CDR3 DNA reads TGTGCCAGCAGCTTACTGGAGCGGGATAACAATGAGCAGTTCTTC. The V gene is TRBV7-9, the J gene TRBJ2-1; TRBD2 matches at 7 bases. Germline V gene data show CDR1 as SEHNR and CDR2 as FQNEAQ (reference sequence). The J segment lost 5 bases and the V segment lost 2 bases, leaving 6 bases of the junction unmatched. The CDR3 consists of 15 residues. Using reference TRBV7-9 and TRBJ2-1 for the parts outside the CDR3, the full variable domain is DTGVSQNPRHKITKRGQNVTFRCDPISEHNRLYWYRQTLGQGPEFLTYFQNEAQLEKSRLLSDRFSAERPKGSFSTLEIQRTEQGDSAMYLCASSLLERDNNEQFFGPGTRLTVL.

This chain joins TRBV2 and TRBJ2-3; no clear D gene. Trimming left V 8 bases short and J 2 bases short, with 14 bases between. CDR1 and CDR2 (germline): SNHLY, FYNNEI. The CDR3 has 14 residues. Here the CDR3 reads CASVRTYNTDTQYF. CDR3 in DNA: TGTGCCAGCGTGCGTACCTACAACACAGATACGCAGTATTTT.

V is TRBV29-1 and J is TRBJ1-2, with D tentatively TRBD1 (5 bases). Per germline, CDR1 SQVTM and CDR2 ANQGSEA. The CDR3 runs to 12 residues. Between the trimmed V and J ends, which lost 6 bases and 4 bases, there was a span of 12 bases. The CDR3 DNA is TGCAGCGTGGGATCAGACAGCTATGGCTACACCTTC. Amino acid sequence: CSVGSDSYGYTF.

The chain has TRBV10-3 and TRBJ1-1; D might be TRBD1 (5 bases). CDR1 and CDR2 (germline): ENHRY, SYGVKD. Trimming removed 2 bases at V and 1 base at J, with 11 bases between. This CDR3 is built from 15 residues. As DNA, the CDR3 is TGTGCCATCAGTGAGCCGGACAACGGGAACACTGAAGCTTTCTTT. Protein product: CAISEPDNGNTEAFF.

The CDR3 bases are TGTGCCAGCTCACCCGGGGCTATCCAAGAGACCCAGTACTTC. It translates to CASSPGAIQETQYF. The chain recombines TRBV18 with TRBJ2-5, with D possibly being TRBD1 or TRBD2 (5 bases each). The V end was cut by 3 bases, the J end by 1 base, with 9 bases between. Germline lookup yields CDR1 KGHSH and CDR2 LQKENI. This CDR3 region has 14 residues.

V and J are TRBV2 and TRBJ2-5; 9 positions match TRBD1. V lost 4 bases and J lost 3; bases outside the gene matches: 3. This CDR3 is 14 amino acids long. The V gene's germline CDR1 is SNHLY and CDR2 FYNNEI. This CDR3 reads CASSGGTGKETQYF. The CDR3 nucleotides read TGTGCCAGCAGTGGTGGGACAGGGAAAGAGACCCAGTACTTC.

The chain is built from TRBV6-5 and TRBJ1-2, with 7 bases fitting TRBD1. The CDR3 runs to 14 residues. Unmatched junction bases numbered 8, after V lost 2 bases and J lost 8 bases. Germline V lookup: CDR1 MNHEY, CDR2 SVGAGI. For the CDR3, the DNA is TGTGCCAGCAGTTACCCTCAGGGGGATAAGGGCTACACCTTC. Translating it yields CASSYPQGDKGYTF.

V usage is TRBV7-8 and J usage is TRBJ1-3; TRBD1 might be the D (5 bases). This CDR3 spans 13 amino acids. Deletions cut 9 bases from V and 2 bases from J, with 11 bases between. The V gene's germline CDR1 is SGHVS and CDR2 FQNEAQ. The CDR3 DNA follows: TGTGCCAGAATAGGGGCGCCTGGAAACACCATATATTTT. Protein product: CARIGAPGNTIYF. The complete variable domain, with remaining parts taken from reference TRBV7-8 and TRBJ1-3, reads GAGVSQSPRYKVAKRGQDVALRCDPISGHVSLFWYQQALGQGPEFLTYFQNEAQLDKSGLPSDRFFAERPEGSVSTLKIQRTQQEDSAVYLCARIGAPGNTIYFGEGSWLTVV.

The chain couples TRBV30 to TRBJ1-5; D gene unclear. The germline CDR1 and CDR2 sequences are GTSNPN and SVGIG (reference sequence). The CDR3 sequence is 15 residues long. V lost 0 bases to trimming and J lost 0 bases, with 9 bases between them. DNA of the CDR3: TGTGCCTGGAGTGTGGGAGGGAATAGCAATCAGCCCCAGCATTTT. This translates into CAWSVGGNSNQPQHF.

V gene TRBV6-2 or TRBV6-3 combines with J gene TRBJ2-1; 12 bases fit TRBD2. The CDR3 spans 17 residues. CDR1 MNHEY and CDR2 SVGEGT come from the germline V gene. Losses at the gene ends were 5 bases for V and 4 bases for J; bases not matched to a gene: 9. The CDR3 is CASSRRTSGTKYNEQFF. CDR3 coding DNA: TGTGCCAGCAGTCGTCGGACTAGCGGGACGAAATACAATGAGCAGTTCTTC.

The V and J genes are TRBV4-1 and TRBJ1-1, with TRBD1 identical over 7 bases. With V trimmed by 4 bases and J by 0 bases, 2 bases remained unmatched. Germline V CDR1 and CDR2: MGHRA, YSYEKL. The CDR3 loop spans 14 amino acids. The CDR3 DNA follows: TGCGCCAGCAGCCCGACAGGGTTGAACACTGAAGCTTTCTTT. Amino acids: CASSPTGLNTEAFF.

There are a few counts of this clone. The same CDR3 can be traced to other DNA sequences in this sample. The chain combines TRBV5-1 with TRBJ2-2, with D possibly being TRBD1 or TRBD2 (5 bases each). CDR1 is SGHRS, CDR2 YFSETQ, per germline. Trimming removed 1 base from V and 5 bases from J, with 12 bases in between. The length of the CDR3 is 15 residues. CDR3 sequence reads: CASSLRTLDTGELFF. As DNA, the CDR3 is TGCGCCAGCAGCTTGAGGACACTAGATACCGGGGAGCTGTTTTTT.

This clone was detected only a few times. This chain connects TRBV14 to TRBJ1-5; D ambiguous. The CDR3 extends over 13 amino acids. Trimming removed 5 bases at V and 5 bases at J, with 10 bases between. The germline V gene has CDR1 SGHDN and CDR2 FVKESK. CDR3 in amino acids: CASSKGNYQPQHF. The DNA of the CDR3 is TGTGCCAGCAGCAAAGGGAATTATCAGCCCCAGCATTTT. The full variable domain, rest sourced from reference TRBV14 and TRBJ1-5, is EAGVTQFPSHSVIEKGQTVTLRCDPISGHDNLYWYRRVMGKEIKFLLHFVKESKQDESGMPNNRFLAERTGGTYSTLKVQPAELEDSGVYFCASSKGNYQPQHFGDGTRLSIL.

Here the CDR3 DNA reads TGTGCCAGCAGTTTAAATACATATGGCTACACCTTC. Protein product: CASSLNTYGYTF. V is TRBV28 and J is TRBJ1-2; no firm D call. This CDR3 is 12 amino acids long. V was trimmed by 2 bases and J by 5 bases, leaving 6 bases between them. Germline lookup yields CDR1 MDHEN and CDR2 SYDVKM.

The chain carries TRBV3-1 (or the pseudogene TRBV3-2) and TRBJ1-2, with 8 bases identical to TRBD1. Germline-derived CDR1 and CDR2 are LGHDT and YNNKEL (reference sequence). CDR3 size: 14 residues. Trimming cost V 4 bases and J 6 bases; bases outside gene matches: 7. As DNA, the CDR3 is TGTGCCAGCAGCCTTATACAGGGGGAAGATGGCTACACCTTC. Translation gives CASSLIQGEDGYTF.

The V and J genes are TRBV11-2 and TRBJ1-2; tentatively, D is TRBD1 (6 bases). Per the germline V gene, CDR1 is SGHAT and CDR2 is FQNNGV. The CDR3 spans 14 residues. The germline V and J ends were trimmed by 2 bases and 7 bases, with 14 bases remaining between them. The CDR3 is CASSLTPDSLGYTF. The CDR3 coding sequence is TGTGCCAGCAGCTTAACACCGGACAGCCTTGGCTACACCTTC.

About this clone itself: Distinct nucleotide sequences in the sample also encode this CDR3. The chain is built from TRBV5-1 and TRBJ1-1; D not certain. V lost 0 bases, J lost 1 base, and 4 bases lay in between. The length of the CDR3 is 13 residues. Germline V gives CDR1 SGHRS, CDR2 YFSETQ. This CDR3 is CASSLVTNTEAFF. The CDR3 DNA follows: TGCGCCAGCAGCTTGGTAACGAACACTGAAGCTTTCTTT.

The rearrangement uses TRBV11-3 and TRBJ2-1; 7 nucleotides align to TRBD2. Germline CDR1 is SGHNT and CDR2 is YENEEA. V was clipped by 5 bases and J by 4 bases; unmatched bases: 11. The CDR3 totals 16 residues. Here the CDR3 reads CASSPTGGRGYNEQFF. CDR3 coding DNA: TGTGCCAGCAGCCCTACGGGGGGTCGAGGGTACAATGAGCAGTTCTTC.

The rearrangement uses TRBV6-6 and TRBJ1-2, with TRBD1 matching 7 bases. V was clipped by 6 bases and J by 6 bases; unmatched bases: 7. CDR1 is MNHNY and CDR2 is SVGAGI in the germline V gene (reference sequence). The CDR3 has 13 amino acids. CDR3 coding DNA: TGTGCCAGCAGCCCTTTGGGGACAGATGGCTACACCTTC. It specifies CASSPLGTDGYTF.

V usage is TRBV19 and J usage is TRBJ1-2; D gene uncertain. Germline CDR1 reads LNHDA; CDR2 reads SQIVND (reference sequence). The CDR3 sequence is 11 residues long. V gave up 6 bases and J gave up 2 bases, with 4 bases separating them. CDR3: CASRQNYGYTF. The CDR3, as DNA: TGTGCCAGTAGACAGAACTATGGCTACACCTTC.

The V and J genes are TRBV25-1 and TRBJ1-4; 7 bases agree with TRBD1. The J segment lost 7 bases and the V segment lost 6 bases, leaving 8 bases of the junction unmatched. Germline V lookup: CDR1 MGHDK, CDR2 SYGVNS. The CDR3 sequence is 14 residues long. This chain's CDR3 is CASRRTGAVEKLFF. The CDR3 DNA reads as TGTGCCAGCAGAAGGACAGGAGCAGTTGAAAAACTGTTTTTT.

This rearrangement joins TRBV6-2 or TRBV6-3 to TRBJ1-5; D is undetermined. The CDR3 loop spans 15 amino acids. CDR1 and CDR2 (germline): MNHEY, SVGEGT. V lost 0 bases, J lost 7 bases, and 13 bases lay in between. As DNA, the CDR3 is TGTGCCAGCAGTTACTCGAACCCGGGAGGGCAGCCCCAGCATTTT. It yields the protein CASSYSNPGGQPQHF.

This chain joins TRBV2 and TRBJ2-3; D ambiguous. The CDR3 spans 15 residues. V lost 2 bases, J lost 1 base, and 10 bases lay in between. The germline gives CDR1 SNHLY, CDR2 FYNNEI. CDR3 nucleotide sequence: TGTGCCAGCAGTGAAAGGAACCAGGGCACAGATACGCAGTATTTT. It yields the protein CASSERNQGTDTQYF.

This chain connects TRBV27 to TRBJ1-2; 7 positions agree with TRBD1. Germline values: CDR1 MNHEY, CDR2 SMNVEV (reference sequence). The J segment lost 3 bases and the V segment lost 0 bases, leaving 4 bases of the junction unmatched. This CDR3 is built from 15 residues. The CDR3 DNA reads TGTGCCAGCAGTTTATCGGCCAGGGGGGACTATGGCTACACCTTC. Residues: CASSLSARGDYGYTF.

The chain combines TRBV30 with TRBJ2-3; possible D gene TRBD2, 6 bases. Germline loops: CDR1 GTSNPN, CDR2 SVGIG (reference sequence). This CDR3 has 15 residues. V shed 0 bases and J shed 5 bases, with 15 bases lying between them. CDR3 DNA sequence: TGTGCCTGGAGTGTACCGCGACTAGTGGAAGATACGCAGTATTTT. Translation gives CAWSVPRLVEDTQYF.

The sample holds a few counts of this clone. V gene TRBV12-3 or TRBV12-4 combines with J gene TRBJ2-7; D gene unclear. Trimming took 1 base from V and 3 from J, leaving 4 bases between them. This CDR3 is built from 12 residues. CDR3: CASSLEGYEQYF. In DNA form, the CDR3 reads TGTGCCAGCAGTTTAGAGGGCTACGAGCAGTACTTC.